Detailed here is one T cell receptor (beta chain). This sample stems from a study of blood T cell repertoires in COVID-19. The overall study: COVID-19 samples collected from the United States, Italy and Spain covered acute and convalescent phases. The analysed material was cDNA or gDNA that came from T cells, B-cell-depleted T cells, or PBMCs.

Enrolled during active infection, Seattle patients were then followed longitudinally. In the original workflow: Reference gene primer amplification gave estimated nucleated cell counts. Profiled with immunoSEQ multiplex PCR; TCRdb holds only in-frame clones, not every one. From that table come the V and J calls and clone size; the DNA was used to work out D and trimming. Of 200,000 to 250,000 clones listed, 86% are singletons. This CDR3 contains 16 residues. Trimming removed 7 bases at V and 7 bases at J, with 23 bases between. The germline CDR1 and CDR2 sequences are MDHEN and SYDVKM. Sequencing was done on a sample of peripheral blood. This sequence joins TRBV28 and TRBJ1-5, with D unclear. The clonotype was recovered from a woman of 80 years or more with COVID-19, enrolled during active disease. The DNA for the CDR3 is TGTGCCAGCACCCCAATTGGGTCCCACAGAATGCAGCCCCAGCATTTT. This codes for CASTPIGSHRMQPQHF.